This T cell receptor (beta chain) emerged from a study of spatial heterogeneity in lung cancer (dated by TCRdb to the late 2010s). About the study as a whole: Beta-chain transcripts were consistently detected in greater numbers than alpha-chain transcripts, which likely reflected higher beta-chain transcript abundance. At surgery, both alpha and beta chains were TCR-sequenced in roughly 200 tumor regions, approximately 64 matched nontumor lung samples and 56 PBMC samples. The study quantitatively compared TCR alpha and beta repertoires across multiple tumor regions, matched nontumor lung and blood in non-small cell lung cancer. In the raw uncorrected reads, each unique combination of TCR and UMI appeared more than ten times on average. The study linked features of the TCR repertoire to counts of nonsynonymous mutations, which were determined by whole-exome sequencing of tumor tissue.

This specimen's time point label, per the study, means: sample taken at primary tumor resection. Whole RNA extracted from tumor and nontumor lung tissue, or from cryopreserved PBMC samples, was used for TCR sequencing without cell sorting. The donors were some 72 patients from the lung TRACERx cohort who had early-stage, untreated non-small cell lung cancer. A patient was chosen for TCR sequencing only when enough RNA was available from at least two tumor regions. Before being selected, tumor and adjacent nontumor lung specimens were reviewed by a lung pathologist. The sample holds many counts of this clonotype. Its antigen target is currently unknown. Base qualities are not at hand, and no much larger clone is one base apart. This beta chain lies outside the target of a library built for alpha chains; its clone size means little. General conclusions and limits of the study: Confirming at a functional level the hypothesis that regional TCRs recognize regional mutations was considered to require additional single-cell paired TCR alpha and beta sequencing.

Counted from cysteine to phenylalanine, this CDR3 has 17 amino acids. The kept DNA is CDR3 alone, 51 bases in frame from the first base. The germline V gene yields MNHNS for CDR1 and SASEGT for CDR2. V drops 2 bases and J drops 2 bases, leaving 16 bases in between. Library preparation employed 5' RACE. Sequenced on a NextSeq 500. The TCR library protocol attached a unique molecular identifier to each TCR cDNA molecule to allow correction of PCR and sequencing errors. In the paper's pipeline: Decombinator tools were used for TCR identification, UMI-based error correction and CDR3 extraction. TCRs above a frequency of 2 per 1,000, corresponding to the top 1% of the tumor frequency distribution, were defined as expanded. Renyi diversity was calculated using the R vegan package after each repertoire was subsampled 100 times to 5,000 TCRs. To build CDR3 similarity networks, amino acid triplet string-kernel similarity was used, and CDR3s were connected when their pairwise similarity was above 0.82. TCRdb cleaned the public reads at Q25 with fastp, built clones with MiXCR and kept in-frame beta chains. Each CDR3 protein gets just one entry, which takes the most common genes and DNA from the rows behind it. None of the V and J calls come from the authors' own analysis; TCRdb made them. Recorded for this sample are about 12,000 distinct CDR3 sequences; about 6% of them occurred a single time. The top ten hold over 9% of the sample.

The receptor chain draws on TRBV6-1 and TRBJ1-5; the D gene cannot be resolved reliably. The sequence came from a male donor with early-stage non-small cell lung cancer. The source was normal lung tissue next to the tumor, collected at surgery. The DNA reads TGTGCCAGCAGTGAAAGGGCCGGGAGAATTGGCAATCAGCCCCAGCATTTT. Protein translation: CASSERAGRIGNQPQHF.